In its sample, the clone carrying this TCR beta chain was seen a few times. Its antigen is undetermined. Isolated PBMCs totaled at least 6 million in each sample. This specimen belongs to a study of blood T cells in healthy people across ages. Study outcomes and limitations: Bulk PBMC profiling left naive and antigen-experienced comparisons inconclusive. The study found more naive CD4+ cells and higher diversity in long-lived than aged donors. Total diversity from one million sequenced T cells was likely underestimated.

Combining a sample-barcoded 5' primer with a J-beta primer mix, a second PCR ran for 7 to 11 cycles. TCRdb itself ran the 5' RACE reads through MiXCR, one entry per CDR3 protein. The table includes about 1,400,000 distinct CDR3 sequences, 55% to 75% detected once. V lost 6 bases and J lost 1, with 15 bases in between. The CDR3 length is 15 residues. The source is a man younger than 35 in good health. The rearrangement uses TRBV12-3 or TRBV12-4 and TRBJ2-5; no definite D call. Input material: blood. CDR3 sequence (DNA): TGTGCCAGCAGGTCCTTGTCGGGTGGCCAAGAGACCCAGTACTTC. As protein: CASRSLSGGQETQYF.